The 16 T cell receptor beta chains below were found in one sample sequenced in a study of technical replicates of blood from a handful of donors. Clones were sequenced by immunoSEQ multiplex PCR, and TCRdb holds only the in-frame ones, with some missing. In the table there are around 80,000 clones, approximately 96% of which are singletons. Sequencing was performed on T cells isolated from PBMCs. All receptors derive from a human donor in good health.

The count of this clone is one. The chain couples TRBV30 to TRBJ2-6; 13 nucleotides match TRBD2. Germline V gene data show CDR1 as GTSNPN and CDR2 as SVGIG (reference sequence). V gave up 2 bases and J gave up 0 bases; unmatched junction bases: 13. The CDR3 length is 21 residues. The CDR3 DNA sequence: TGTGCCTGGAGTCTGTATGAACTGGGACTAGCGGGAAACTCTGGGGCCAACGTCCTGACTTTC. Translating it yields CAWSLYELGLAGNSGANVLTF.

The chain links TRBV27 to TRBJ2-7; 8 nucleotides line up with TRBD1. This CDR3 comprises 16 residues. Trimming cost V 5 bases and J 0 bases; bases outside gene matches: 9. Per the germline V gene, CDR1 is MNHEY and CDR2 is SMNVEV (reference sequence). The chain's CDR3 is CASSPGTGTGSYEQYF. The CDR3 coding sequence is TGTGCCAGCAGTCCAGGGACCGGGACAGGCTCCTACGAGCAGTACTTC.

The chain uses TRBV30 and TRBJ1-1, with a possible D match to TRBD1 (6 bases). The germline gives CDR1 GTSNPN, CDR2 SVGIG (reference sequence). This CDR3 is built from 13 residues. V lost 1 base and J 5 bases, leaving 11 bases between the germline ends. CDR3 in amino acids: CAWSEGGYTEAFF. In nucleotides, the CDR3 is TGTGCCTGGAGTGAAGGGGGTTATACTGAAGCTTTCTTT.

The V gene is TRBV7-3, the J gene TRBJ2-1; 9 bases agree with TRBD2. Germline CDR1 and CDR2: SGHTA and FQGTGA. The V segment lost 4 bases and the J segment 7 bases; nucleotides outside the gene matches: 8. The CDR3 spans 15 residues. The CDR3 DNA reads TGTGCCAGCAGCTCCAGTAGCGGGAGTGGGAATGAGCAGTTCTTC. Amino acid sequence: CASSSSSGSGNEQFF.

The V and J genes are TRBV27 and TRBJ2-1, with D possibly matching TRBD1 (5 bases). The CDR3 has 18 residues. Germline CDR1 is MNHEY and CDR2 is SMNVEV (reference sequence). Trimming took 2 bases from V and 7 from J, leaving 24 bases between them. Here the CDR3 reads CASSLIQGAPSIWNEQFF. In DNA form, the CDR3 reads TGTGCCAGCAGTTTAATCCAGGGCGCCCCGTCCATTTGGAATGAGCAGTTCTTC.

The chain joins TRBV7-9 to TRBJ1-5; 8 bases align to TRBD1. Unmatched junction bases numbered 5, after V lost 5 bases and J lost 2 bases. Germline V gives CDR1 SEHNR, CDR2 FQNEAQ (reference sequence). The CDR3 is 15 amino acids. The CDR3 sequence is CASSGMGQGNQPQHF. Written as DNA, the CDR3 is TGTGCCAGCAGCGGGATGGGACAGGGCAATCAGCCCCAGCATTTT.

V and J are TRBV5-8 and TRBJ1-5, with D hard to call. This CDR3 spans 14 amino acids. V shed 2 bases and J shed 3 bases, with 9 bases lying between them. Germline CDR1 is SGHTS and CDR2 is YDEGEE. The CDR3 DNA reads TGTGCCAGCAGCTTTTTCCGGGACAATCAGCCCCAGCATTTT. It codes for CASSFFRDNQPQHF.

The V and J genes are TRBV5-4 and TRBJ2-1; D is possibly TRBD2 (6 bases). The germline gives CDR1 SGHNT, CDR2 YYREEE (reference sequence). CDR3 length equals 14 residues. Trimming removed 4 bases from V and 4 bases from J, with 12 bases in between. CDR3 in amino acids: CASSLRREYNEQFF. CDR3 nucleotides: TGTGCCAGCAGCCTGAGACGGGAGTACAATGAGCAGTTCTTC.

The chain recombines TRBV2 with TRBJ2-1; 9 bases line up with TRBD2. V lost 0 bases to trimming and J lost 8 bases; unmatched junction nucleotides: 8. The germline CDR1 and CDR2 sequences are SNHLY and FYNNEI. The length of the CDR3 is 16 residues. The CDR3 coding sequence is TGTGCCAGCAGTGAAGCTTTAGCGGGAGATTTGGATGAGCAGTTCTTC. It translates to CASSEALAGDLDEQFF.

In regard to this clone: The sample carries other DNA sequences with the same CDR3. The chain uses TRBV27 and TRBJ1-5; 8 bases agree with TRBD1. Germline CDR1 is MNHEY and CDR2 is SMNVEV (reference sequence). The trim removed 0 bases at V and 4 bases at J, leaving 2 bases unmatched. CDR3 length: 15 residues. CDR3 in amino acids: CASSLSGTGNQPQHF. CDR3 bases: TGTGCCAGCAGTTTATCCGGGACAGGAAATCAGCCCCAGCATTTT.

This rearrangement joins TRBV2 to TRBJ2-1; 13 bases line up with TRBD2. The CDR3 totals 14 residues. The V gene end was trimmed by 6 bases and the J gene end by 7 bases; junction bases not matched to a gene: 3. Germline V gene sequence: CDR1 SNHLY, CDR2 FYNNEI. The CDR3 sequence is CASRLAGGNNEQFF. CDR3 nucleotides: TGTGCCAGCAGACTAGCGGGAGGGAATAATGAGCAGTTCTTC.

A single count supports this clone. CDR3 sequence (DNA): TGTGCCAGCAGTTTGGGGCAAGGTATCTATGGCTACACCTTC. Protein: CASSLGQGIYGYTF. The chain joins TRBV28 to TRBJ1-2, with D possibly matching TRBD1 (5 bases). The CDR3 spans 14 residues. Germline V gene sequence: CDR1 MDHEN, CDR2 SYDVKM. V was pared by 3 bases and J by 4 bases, with 12 bases between.

The chain employs TRBV9 and TRBJ2-2; 9 positions agree with TRBD1. CDR1 and CDR2 from the germline V gene are SGDLS and YYNGEE. With 4 bases clipped from V and 4 bases from J, the junction kept 5 bases outside the gene matches. The CDR3 extends over 15 amino acids. In DNA form, the CDR3 reads TGTGCCAGCAGCTCCGGACAGGGGAGCACCGGGGAGCTGTTTTTT. Protein sequence: CASSSGQGSTGELFF.

The V and J genes are TRBV21-1 and TRBJ1-3; the table gives TRBD1 as D, unverified against the DNA. TRBV21-1 is recorded as a pseudogene. CDR3 length: 16 residues. CDR3 protein: CASSPRDRKNGNTIYF. The CDR3 nucleotides read TGTGCCAGCAGCCCCCGGGACAGAAAAAATGGAAACACCATATATTTT.

This rearrangement joins TRBV7-9 to TRBJ2-7; D is ambiguous. This CDR3 is 14 amino acids long. Germline CDR1 reads SEHNR; CDR2 reads FQNEAQ (reference sequence). V lost 2 bases and J lost 2, with 10 bases in between. Here the CDR3 DNA reads TGTGCCAGCAGCTTAATCGGCGGCGCCTACGAGCAGTACTTC. Protein: CASSLIGGAYEQYF.

The V and J genes are TRBV6-5 and TRBJ2-1; possible D gene TRBD1, 6 bases. This CDR3 is built from 11 residues. Trimming removed 5 bases at V and 12 bases at J, with 11 bases between. The germline V gene has CDR1 MNHEY and CDR2 SVGAGI. The CDR3 coding sequence is TGTGCCAGCAGTACGGACAGTCGGCAGTTCTTC. This gives the protein CASSTDSRQFF.